The clone carrying this T cell receptor (beta chain) was recorded once. V was pared by 4 bases and J by 4 bases, with 7 bases of the junction left unmatched. This CDR3 region has 15 residues. CDR1 and CDR2 from the germline V gene are SGHRS and YFSETQ. In the study's own analysis: Estimated nucleated cell counts came from reference gene primer amplification. Sequencing was performed with immunoSEQ multiplex PCR; in TCRdb, only in-frame clones are kept and a portion is missing. The V and J calls and clone size are taken from that table; D and trimming were inferred from the DNA. The sample yields about 260,000 clones, more than 70% seen once. This entry is derived from a study of blood T cell repertoires in COVID-19. Whole-study context: Acute and convalescent COVID-19 specimens originated in the United States, Italy and Spain. T cells, B-cell-depleted T cells, or PBMCs supplied cDNA or gDNA.

This clonotype originated in a woman aged 45-60 years with acute or convalescent COVID-19. The rearrangement joins TRBV5-1 to TRBJ2-2; 7 bases are shared with TRBD1. The specimen sequenced was peripheral blood. As DNA, the CDR3 is TGCGCCAGCAGCACACTGACAGGGTTCACCGGGGAGCTGTTTTTT. Translated, it gives CASSTLTGFTGELFF.